This T cell receptor beta chain was observed in a study of T cells in tumors after PD-1 blockade. The CDR3 runs 16 residues. V shed 7 bases and J 2 bases; nucleotides not matched to a gene: 13. CDR1 is SEHNR, CDR2 FQNEAQ, per germline (reference sequence). TCRdb keeps only in-frame clones here, not all; method: immunoSEQ multiplex PCR. This table holds about 33,000 clones, roughly 78% found once. The receptor's source is a human donor with basal cell carcinoma. This specimen consisted of PBMCs, obtained before anti-PD-1 treatment. This sequence joins TRBV7-9 and TRBJ1-1, with 7 bases matching TRBD1. CDR3 loop: CASTRQGGHVNTEAFF. Here the CDR3 DNA reads TGTGCCAGCACCCGACAGGGAGGACATGTAAACACTGAAGCTTTCTTT.